Following are 9 T cell receptor beta chains from one sample sequenced in a study of blood T cell repertoires in COVID-19. The repertoire was sequenced with immunoSEQ multiplex PCR; TCRdb's copy has only in-frame clones and lacks some. The top ten clones hold approximately 10% of a sample with fewer than 150,000 clones, roughly 86% of them seen once. Sample: peripheral blood. The receptors come from a man over 45 with active or convalescent COVID-19.

The chain recombines TRBV18 with TRBJ1-5; TRBD1 agrees at 7 bases. With V trimmed by 4 bases and J by 1 base, 1 base remained unmatched. The germline V gene encodes CDR1 KGHSH and CDR2 LQKENI. The CDR3 is 14 residues long. The CDR3 nucleotides read TGTGCCAGCTCACGGGACAGCAGCAATCAGCCCCAGCATTTT. Protein: CASSRDSSNQPQHF.

The rearrangement links TRBV6-2 or TRBV6-3 to TRBJ2-7; 7 nucleotides line up with TRBD1. Germline assignment: CDR1 MNHEY and CDR2 SVGEGT. The CDR3 runs to 15 residues. Germline trimming cut 4 bases from V and 2 bases from J; bases unmatched to any gene: 8. CDR3 coding DNA: TGTGCCAGCAGTTCCCCGGGACAGACAACCTACGAGCAGTACTTC. It codes for CASSSPGQTTYEQYF.

J is TRBJ2-1 and V is TRBV5-4; D remains unclear. Germline CDR1 reads SGHNT; CDR2 reads YYREEE (reference sequence). The CDR3 has 15 amino acids. V gave up 0 bases and J gave up 0 bases, with 7 bases separating them. As DNA, the CDR3 is TGTGCCAGCAGCTTGGTCGGAGCCTCCTACAATGAGCAGTTCTTC. Translation: CASSLVGASYNEQFF.

This clone occurred once. V and J are TRBV5-1 and TRBJ1-2, with no clear D. V lost 5 bases and J lost 3, with 17 bases in between. The CDR3 is 15 residues long. Germline assignment: CDR1 SGHRS and CDR2 YFSETQ. CDR3 residues: CASSSGLTPDYGYTF. The CDR3 nucleotides are TGCGCCAGCAGTTCCGGACTGACCCCAGACTATGGCTACACCTTC.

The chain employs TRBV18 and TRBJ2-3; 11 bases are a match to TRBD1. V lost 6 bases, J lost 1 base, and 6 bases stayed unmatched. Germline CDR1 is KGHSH and CDR2 is LQKENI. The CDR3 spans 16 residues. The CDR3: CASSRTGGFGTDTQYF. DNA of the CDR3: TGTGCCAGCTCCCGGACAGGGGGCTTTGGCACAGATACGCAGTATTTT.

The rearrangement joins TRBV28 to TRBJ1-1; a weak D match, TRBD1 (6 bases). V was shortened by 6 bases and J by 1 base, with 9 bases between the two germline ends. CDR1 is MDHEN and CDR2 is SYDVKM in the germline V gene. CDR3 length: 13 residues. This CDR3 reads CASRSQGNTEAFF. The CDR3 DNA sequence: TGTGCCAGCAGATCACAGGGGAACACTGAAGCTTTCTTT.

In its sample, this clone was seen once. The CDR3, as DNA: TGTGCCAGCCCCCCCCCTACAGGGATGAACACTGAAGCTTTCTTT. It yields the protein CASPPPTGMNTEAFF. The V gene is TRBV28, the J gene TRBJ1-1, with D perhaps TRBD1 (6 bases). Between the trimmed V and J ends, which lost 8 bases and 0 bases, there was a span of 16 bases. Germline values: CDR1 MDHEN, CDR2 SYDVKM. The CDR3 totals 15 residues.

This rearrangement joins TRBV3-1 (or the pseudogene TRBV3-2) to TRBJ2-7; D not certain. CDR1 LGHDT and CDR2 YNNKEL come from the germline V gene (reference sequence). Between the trimmed V and J ends, which lost 4 bases and 3 bases, there was a span of 13 bases. The CDR3 covers 14 residues. In DNA form, the CDR3 reads TGTGCCAGCAGCCCCCCGCGTGGCGGCTACGAGCAGTACTTC. Translation: CASSPPRGGYEQYF.

The V gene is TRBV7-8, the J gene TRBJ1-2; tentative D call: TRBD1 (5 bases). The CDR3 runs to 14 residues. With 2 bases removed from V and 8 bases from J, the gap between germline ends came to 15 bases. Per germline, CDR1 SGHVS and CDR2 FQNEAQ. CDR3 in DNA: TGTGCCAGCAGCTTATCTTGGGGCAATGACGGCTACACCTTC. Amino acid sequence: CASSLSWGNDGYTF.